This T cell receptor (beta chain) comes out of a study of CD8 T cells in ankylosing spondylitis. TCRdb ran MiXCR on the 5' RACE reads and lists one entry per CDR3 protein. The data hold some 270,000 distinct CDR3 sequences, with 32% observed a single time. V lost 2 bases and J lost 6, with 16 bases in between. Germline V lookup: CDR1 SEHNR, CDR2 FQNEAQ (reference sequence). The CDR3 is 16 residues long. This clonotype was seen a few times. V usage is TRBV7-9 and J usage is TRBJ2-2, with D unresolved. The sample consisted of blood, either unsorted or a sorted T cell fraction (not recorded which). The origin of this receptor is a male donor with ankylosing spondylitis or in good health (not recorded which). The CDR3 bases are TGTGCCAGCAGCTTAAGAATGCTAGACCCCTCCGGGGAGCTGTTTTTT. Its protein is CASSLRMLDPSGELFF.